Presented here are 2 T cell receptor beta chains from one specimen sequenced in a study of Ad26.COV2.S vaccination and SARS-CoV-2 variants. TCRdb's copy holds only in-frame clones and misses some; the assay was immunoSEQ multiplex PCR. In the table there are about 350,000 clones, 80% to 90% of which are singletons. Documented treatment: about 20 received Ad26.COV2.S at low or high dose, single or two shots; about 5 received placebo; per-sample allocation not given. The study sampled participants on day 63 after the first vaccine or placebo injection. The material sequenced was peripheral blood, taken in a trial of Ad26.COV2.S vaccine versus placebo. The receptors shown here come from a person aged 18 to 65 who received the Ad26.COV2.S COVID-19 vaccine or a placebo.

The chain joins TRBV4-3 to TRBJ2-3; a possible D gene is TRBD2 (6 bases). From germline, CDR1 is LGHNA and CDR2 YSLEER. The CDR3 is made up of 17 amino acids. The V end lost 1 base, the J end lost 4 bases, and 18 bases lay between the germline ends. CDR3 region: CASSQGLSGAWSDTQYF. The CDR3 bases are TGCGCCAGCAGCCAAGGACTATCGGGAGCGTGGTCAGATACGCAGTATTTT.

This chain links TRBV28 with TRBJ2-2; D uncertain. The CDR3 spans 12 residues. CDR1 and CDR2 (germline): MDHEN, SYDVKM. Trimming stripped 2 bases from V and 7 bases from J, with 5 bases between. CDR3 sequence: CASSLEGGELFF. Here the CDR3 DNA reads TGTGCCAGCAGTTTAGAAGGCGGGGAGCTGTTTTTT.